The T cell receptor (beta chain) described here comes from a study of cytotoxic CD8 clonotypes in ibrutinib-treated CLL. Profiled with immunoSEQ multiplex PCR; TCRdb holds only in-frame clones, not every one. This table has about 310,000 clones, roughly 79% appearing once. Germline V lookup: CDR1 LNHDA, CDR2 SQIVND (reference sequence). This CDR3 region has 15 residues. The ends lost 3 bases at V and 5 bases at J; junction bases unmatched: 7. This specimen consisted of PBMCs, obtained before ibrutinib treatment. V usage is TRBV19 and J usage is TRBJ2-5, with 9 nucleotides matching TRBD1. The receptor's source is a human donor with chronic lymphocytic leukemia. CDR3 amino acids: CASSIIGQGSETQYF. The CDR3 nucleotides read TGTGCCAGTAGTATCATAGGACAGGGGTCTGAGACCCAGTACTTC.